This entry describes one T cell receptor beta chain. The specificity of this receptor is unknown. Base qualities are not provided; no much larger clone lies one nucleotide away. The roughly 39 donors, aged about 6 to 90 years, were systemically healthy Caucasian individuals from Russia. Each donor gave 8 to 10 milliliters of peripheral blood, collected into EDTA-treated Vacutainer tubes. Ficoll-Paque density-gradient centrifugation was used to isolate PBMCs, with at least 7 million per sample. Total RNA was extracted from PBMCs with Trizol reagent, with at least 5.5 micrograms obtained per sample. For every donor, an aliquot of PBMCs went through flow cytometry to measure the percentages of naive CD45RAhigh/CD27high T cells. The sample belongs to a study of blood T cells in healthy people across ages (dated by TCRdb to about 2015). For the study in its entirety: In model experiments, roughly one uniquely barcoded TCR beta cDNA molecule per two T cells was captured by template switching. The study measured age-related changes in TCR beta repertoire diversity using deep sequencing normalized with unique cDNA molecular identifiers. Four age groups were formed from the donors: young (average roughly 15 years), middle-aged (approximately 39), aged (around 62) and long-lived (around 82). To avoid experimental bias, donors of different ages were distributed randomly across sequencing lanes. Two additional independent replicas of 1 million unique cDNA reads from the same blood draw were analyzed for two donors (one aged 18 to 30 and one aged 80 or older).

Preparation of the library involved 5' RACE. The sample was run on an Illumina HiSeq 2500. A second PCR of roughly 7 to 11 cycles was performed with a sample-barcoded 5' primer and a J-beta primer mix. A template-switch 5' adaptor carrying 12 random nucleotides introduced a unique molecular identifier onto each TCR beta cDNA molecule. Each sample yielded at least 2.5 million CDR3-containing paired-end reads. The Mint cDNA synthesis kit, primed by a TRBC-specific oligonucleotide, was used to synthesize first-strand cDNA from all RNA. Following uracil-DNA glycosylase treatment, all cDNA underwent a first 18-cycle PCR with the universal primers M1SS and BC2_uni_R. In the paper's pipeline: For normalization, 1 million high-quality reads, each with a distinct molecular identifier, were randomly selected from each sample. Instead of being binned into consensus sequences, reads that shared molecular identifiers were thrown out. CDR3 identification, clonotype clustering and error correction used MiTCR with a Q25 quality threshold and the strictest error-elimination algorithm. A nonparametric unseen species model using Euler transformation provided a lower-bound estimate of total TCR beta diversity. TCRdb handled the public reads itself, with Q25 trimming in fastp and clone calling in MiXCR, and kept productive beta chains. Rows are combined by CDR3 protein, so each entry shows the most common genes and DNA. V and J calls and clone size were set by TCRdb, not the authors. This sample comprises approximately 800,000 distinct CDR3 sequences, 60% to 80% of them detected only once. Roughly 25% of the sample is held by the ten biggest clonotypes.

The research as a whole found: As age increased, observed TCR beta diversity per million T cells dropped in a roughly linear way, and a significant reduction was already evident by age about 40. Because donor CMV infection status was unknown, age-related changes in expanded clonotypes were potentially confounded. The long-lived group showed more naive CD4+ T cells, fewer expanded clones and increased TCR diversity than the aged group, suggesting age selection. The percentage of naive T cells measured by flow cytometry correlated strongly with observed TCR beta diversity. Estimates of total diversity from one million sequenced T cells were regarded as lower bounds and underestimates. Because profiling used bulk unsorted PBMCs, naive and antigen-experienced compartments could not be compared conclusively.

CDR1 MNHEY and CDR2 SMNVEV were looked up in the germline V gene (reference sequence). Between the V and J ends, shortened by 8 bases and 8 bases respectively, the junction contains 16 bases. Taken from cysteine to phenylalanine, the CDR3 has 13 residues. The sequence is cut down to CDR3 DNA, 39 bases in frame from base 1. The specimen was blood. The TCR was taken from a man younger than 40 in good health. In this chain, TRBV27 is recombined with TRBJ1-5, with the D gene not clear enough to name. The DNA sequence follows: TGTGCCAGCTCCCTAGGAGGGAAAAAGCCCCAGCATTTT. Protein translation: CASSLGGKKPQHF.